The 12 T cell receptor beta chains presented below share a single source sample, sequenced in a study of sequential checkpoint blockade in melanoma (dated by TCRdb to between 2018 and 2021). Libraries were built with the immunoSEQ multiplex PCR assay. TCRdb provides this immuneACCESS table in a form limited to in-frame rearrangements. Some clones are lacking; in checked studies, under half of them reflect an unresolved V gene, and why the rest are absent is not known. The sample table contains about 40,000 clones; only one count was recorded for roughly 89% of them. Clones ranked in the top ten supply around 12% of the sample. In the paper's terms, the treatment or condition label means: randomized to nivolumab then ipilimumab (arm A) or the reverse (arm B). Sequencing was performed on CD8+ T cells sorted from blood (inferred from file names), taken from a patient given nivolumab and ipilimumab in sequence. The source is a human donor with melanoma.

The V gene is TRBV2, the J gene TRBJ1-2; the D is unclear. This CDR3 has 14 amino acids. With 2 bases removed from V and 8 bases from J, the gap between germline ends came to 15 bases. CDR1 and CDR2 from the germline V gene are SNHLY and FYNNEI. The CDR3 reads CASSERRNSGGYTF. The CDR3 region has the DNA TGTGCCAGCAGTGAACGGAGGAACAGCGGGGGCTACACCTTC.

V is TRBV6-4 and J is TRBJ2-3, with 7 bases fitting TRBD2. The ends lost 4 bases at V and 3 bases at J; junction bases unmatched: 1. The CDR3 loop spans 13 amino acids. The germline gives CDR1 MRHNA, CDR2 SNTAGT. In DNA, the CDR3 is TGTGCCAGCAGTGTTAGCGGGACAGATACGCAGTATTTT. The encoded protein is CASSVSGTDTQYF.

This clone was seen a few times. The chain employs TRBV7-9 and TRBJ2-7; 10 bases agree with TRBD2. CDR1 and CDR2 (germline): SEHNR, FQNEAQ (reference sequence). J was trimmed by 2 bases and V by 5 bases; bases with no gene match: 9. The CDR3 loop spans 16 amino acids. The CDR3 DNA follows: TGTGCCAGCAGCAGAACTAGCGGGATACCTCCCTACGAGCAGTACTTC. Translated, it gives CASSRTSGIPPYEQYF. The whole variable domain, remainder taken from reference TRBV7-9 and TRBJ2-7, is DTGVSQNPRHKITKRGQNVTFRCDPISEHNRLYWYRQTLGQGPEFLTYFQNEAQLEKSRLLSDRFSAERPKGSFSTLEIQRTEQGDSAMYLCASSRTSGIPPYEQYFGPGTRLTVT.

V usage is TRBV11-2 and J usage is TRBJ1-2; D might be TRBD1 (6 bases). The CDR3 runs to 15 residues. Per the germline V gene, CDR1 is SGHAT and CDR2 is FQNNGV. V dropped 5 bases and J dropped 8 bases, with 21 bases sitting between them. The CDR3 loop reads CASSTRQDSLGGYTF. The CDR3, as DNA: TGTGCCAGCAGCACCCGGCAGGACAGCCTGGGAGGCTACACCTTC.

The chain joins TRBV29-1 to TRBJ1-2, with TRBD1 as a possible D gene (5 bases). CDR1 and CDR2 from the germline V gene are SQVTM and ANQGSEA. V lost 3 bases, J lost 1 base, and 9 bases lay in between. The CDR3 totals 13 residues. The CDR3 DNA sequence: TGCAGCGTTGATCCAGGGATTAACTATGGCTACACCTTC. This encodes CSVDPGINYGYTF.

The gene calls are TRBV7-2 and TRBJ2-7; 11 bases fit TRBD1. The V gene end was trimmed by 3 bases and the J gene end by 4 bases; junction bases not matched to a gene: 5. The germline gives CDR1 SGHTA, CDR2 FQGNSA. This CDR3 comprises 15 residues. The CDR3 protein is CASSLGGTGGYEQYV. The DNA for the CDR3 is TGTGCCAGCAGCTTGGGTGGGACAGGGGGATACGAGCAGTACGTC.

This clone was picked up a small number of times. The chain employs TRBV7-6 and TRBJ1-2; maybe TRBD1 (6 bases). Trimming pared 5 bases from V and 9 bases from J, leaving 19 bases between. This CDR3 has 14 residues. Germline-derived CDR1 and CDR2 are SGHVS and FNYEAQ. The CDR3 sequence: CASSPDGAGVSYTF. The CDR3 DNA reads TGTGCCAGCAGCCCCGATGGGGCAGGGGTGAGCTACACCTTC.

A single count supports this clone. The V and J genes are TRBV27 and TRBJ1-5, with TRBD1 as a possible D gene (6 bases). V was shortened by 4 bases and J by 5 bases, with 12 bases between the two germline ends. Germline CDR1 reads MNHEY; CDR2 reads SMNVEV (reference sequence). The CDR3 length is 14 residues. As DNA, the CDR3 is TGTGCCAGCAGTTCGTTCAGGGGCGATCAGCCCCAGCATTTT. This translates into CASSSFRGDQPQHF.

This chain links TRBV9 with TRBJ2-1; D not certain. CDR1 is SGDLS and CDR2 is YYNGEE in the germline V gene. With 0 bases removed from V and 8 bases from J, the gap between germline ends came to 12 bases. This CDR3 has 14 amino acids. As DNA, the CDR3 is TGTGCCAGCAGCGTAGTGGGCGAACGTGATGAGCAGTTCTTC. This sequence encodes CASSVVGERDEQFF.

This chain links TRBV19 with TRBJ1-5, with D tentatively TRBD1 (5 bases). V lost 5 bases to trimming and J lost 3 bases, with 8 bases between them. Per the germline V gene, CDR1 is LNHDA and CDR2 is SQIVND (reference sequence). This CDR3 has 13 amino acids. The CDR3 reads CASSSTVNQPQHF. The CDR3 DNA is TGTGCCAGTAGTTCGACAGTCAATCAGCCCCAGCATTTT. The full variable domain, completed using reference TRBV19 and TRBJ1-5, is DGGITQSPKYLFRKEGQNVTLSCEQNLNHDAMYWYRQDPGQGLRLIYYSQIVNDFQKGDIAEGYSVSREKKESFPLTVTSAQKNPTAFYLCASSSTVNQPQHFGDGTRLSIL.

CDR3 sequence (DNA): TGTGCCAGCAGCGCTGGACAGGGGCTGGGCTACGAGCAGTACTTC. This gives the protein CASSAGQGLGYEQYF. The genes are TRBV9 and TRBJ2-7, with 9 bases identical to TRBD1. CDR3 size: 15 residues. With 3 bases clipped from V and 3 bases from J, the junction kept 7 bases outside the gene matches. In germline, CDR1 is SGDLS, CDR2 YYNGEE. Full variable domain (remainder filled in from reference TRBV9 and TRBJ2-7): DSGVTQTPKHLITATGQRVTLRCSPRSGDLSVYWYQQSLDQGLQFLIQYYNGEERAKGNILERFSAQQFPDLHSELNLSSLELGDSALYFCASSAGQGLGYEQYFGPGTRLTVT.

The CDR3: CASSPTGTSRSSYNEQFF. CDR3 nucleotide sequence: TGTGCCAGCTCACCAACGGGCACTAGCAGGAGCTCCTACAATGAGCAGTTCTTC. V usage is TRBV18 and J usage is TRBJ2-1, with D possibly being TRBD2 (6 bases). The germline CDR1 and CDR2 sequences are KGHSH and LQKENI. The CDR3 is made up of 18 amino acids. The germline V and J ends were trimmed by 2 bases and 0 bases, with 17 bases remaining between them.